The rows below give T cell receptor beta chains drawn from one sample of a study of blood T cells in healthy people across ages. TCRdb ran MiXCR on the 5' RACE reads and lists one entry per CDR3 protein. The repertoire holds 650,000 to 800,000 distinct CDR3 sequences, with around two fifths as singletons. The sequenced sample consisted of blood. Every receptor here comes from a man between 60 and 75 years old in good health. Each CDR3 is given with its conserved first and last residue. The order of the fields is D gene, clone size, V gene, J gene, CDR3 length, CDR3 DNA, CDR3 protein. The D gene is left open where the match is weak. Only part of the rows carry a size: once, few, many, or a class if the clone is expanded.

d_call: .; clone_size: .; v_call: TRBV20-1; j_call: TRBJ2-1; cdr3_length: 16; cdr3_nt: TGCAGTGCTAGAGATCAAAGGTTGGGGGTGAGAGATGAGCAGTTCTTC; cdr3_aa: CSARDQRLGVRDEQFF
d_call: TRBD1; clone_size: .; v_call: TRBV7-9; j_call: TRBJ1-2; cdr3_length: 16; cdr3_nt: TGTGCCAGCAGTCCTAGGGGGCAGCTACTAAACTATGGCTACACCTTC; cdr3_aa: CASSPRGQLLNYGYTF
d_call: .; clone_size: few; v_call: TRBV14; j_call: TRBJ1-6; cdr3_length: 14; cdr3_nt: TGTGCCAGCAGCCACGGGACACATAATTCACCCCTCCACTTT; cdr3_aa: CASSHGTHNSPLHF
d_call: .; clone_size: .; v_call: TRBV2; j_call: TRBJ2-3; cdr3_length: 15; cdr3_nt: TGTGCCAGCAGTGCCCAAGGCTCTAGCACAGATACGCAGTATTTT; cdr3_aa: CASSAQGSSTDTQYF
d_call: .; clone_size: .; v_call: TRBV7-2; j_call: TRBJ1-4; cdr3_length: 14; cdr3_nt: TGTGCCAGCAGCCGGGACCTTATTAATGAAAAACTGTTTTTT; cdr3_aa: CASSRDLINEKLFF
d_call: .; clone_size: .; v_call: TRBV6-6; j_call: TRBJ2-7; cdr3_length: 14; cdr3_nt: TGTGCCAGCAGTTACCTGGGACTTATCCATGAGCAGTACTTC; cdr3_aa: CASSYLGLIHEQYF
d_call: TRBD1; clone_size: many; v_call: TRBV29-1; j_call: TRBJ1-3; cdr3_length: 15; cdr3_nt: TGCAGCGCCCAGGGACAGGAACTCTCTGGAAACACCATATATTTT; cdr3_aa: CSAQGQELSGNTIYF
d_call: .; clone_size: .; v_call: TRBV12-3/TRBV12-4; j_call: TRBJ1-5; cdr3_length: 15; cdr3_nt: TGTGCCAGCAGACCGGCAGGGTCTGGCAATCAGCCCCAGCATTTT; cdr3_aa: CASRPAGSGNQPQHF
d_call: .; clone_size: few; v_call: TRBV5-6; j_call: TRBJ2-5; cdr3_length: 13; cdr3_nt: TGTGCCAGCAGCTTGGTAGACCAAGAGACCCAGTACTTC; cdr3_aa: CASSLVDQETQYF
d_call: .; clone_size: .; v_call: TRBV5-1; j_call: TRBJ2-7; cdr3_length: 16; cdr3_nt: TGCGCCAGCAGCGAAGTAGCGGTCCTCAGCTCCTACGAGCAGTACTTC; cdr3_aa: CASSEVAVLSSYEQYF
d_call: .; clone_size: .; v_call: TRBV20-1; j_call: TRBJ2-3; cdr3_length: 15; cdr3_nt: TGCAGTGCTCGCCAGTATCAGGGATCCACAGATACGCAGTATTTT; cdr3_aa: CSARQYQGSTDTQYF
d_call: TRBD1; clone_size: .; v_call: TRBV4-3; j_call: TRBJ1-1; cdr3_length: 17; cdr3_nt: TGCGCCAGCAGCCAAGATCTCGTACAGGGGTCGAACACTGAAGCTTTCTTT; cdr3_aa: CASSQDLVQGSNTEAFF
d_call: .; clone_size: .; v_call: TRBV9; j_call: TRBJ1-6; cdr3_length: 13; cdr3_nt: TGTGCCAGCACGCCGGGACCCAATTCACCCCTCCACTTT; cdr3_aa: CASTPGPNSPLHF
d_call: .; clone_size: .; v_call: TRBV2; j_call: TRBJ2-3; cdr3_length: 14; cdr3_nt: TGTGCCAGCAGGCAAATCCCTCCCACAGATACGCAGTATTTT; cdr3_aa: CASRQIPPTDTQYF
d_call: .; clone_size: .; v_call: TRBV5-1; j_call: TRBJ2-6; cdr3_length: 17; cdr3_nt: TGCGCCAGCAGCTTGCTTGCAGGAGCATCTGGGGCCAACGTCCTGACTTTC; cdr3_aa: CASSLLAGASGANVLTF
d_call: .; clone_size: many; v_call: TRBV10-3; j_call: TRBJ2-7; cdr3_length: 13; cdr3_nt: TGTGCCATCAGCGTACAGGGTCTCGGCGAGCAGTACTTC; cdr3_aa: CAISVQGLGEQYF
d_call: .; clone_size: .; v_call: TRBV6-5; j_call: TRBJ1-4; cdr3_length: 15; cdr3_nt: TGTGCCAGCAAACCCACAGGGTGGAGAAATGAAAAACTGTTTTTT; cdr3_aa: CASKPTGWRNEKLFF
d_call: TRBD1; clone_size: .; v_call: TRBV20-1; j_call: TRBJ1-4; cdr3_length: 14; cdr3_nt: TGCAGTGCTAGAGTAGGGACAGATGGTGAAAAACTGTTTTTT; cdr3_aa: CSARVGTDGEKLFF
d_call: .; clone_size: .; v_call: TRBV21-1; j_call: TRBJ2-1; cdr3_length: 13; cdr3_nt: TGTGCCAGCAGCAAAGTAGCAGACAATGAGCAGTTCTTC; cdr3_aa: CASSKVADNEQFF
d_call: .; clone_size: .; v_call: TRBV5-4; j_call: TRBJ2-3; cdr3_length: 15; cdr3_nt: TGTGCCAGCAGCCCGCGCTCCGGGCCTGGAGATACGCAGTATTTT; cdr3_aa: CASSPRSGPGDTQYF
d_call: TRBD1; clone_size: .; v_call: TRBV20-1; j_call: TRBJ1-2; cdr3_length: 15; cdr3_nt: TGCAGTGCTGAGGACAGGGCCCCGACTAACTATGGCTACACCTTC; cdr3_aa: CSAEDRAPTNYGYTF
d_call: .; clone_size: .; v_call: TRBV20-1; j_call: TRBJ1-1; cdr3_length: 14; cdr3_nt: TGCAGTGCTAGAGATAATAGGGGCCAAACTGAAGCTTTCTTT; cdr3_aa: CSARDNRGQTEAFF
d_call: TRBD1; clone_size: many; v_call: TRBV20-1; j_call: TRBJ2-7; cdr3_length: 14; cdr3_nt: TGCAGTGCTAACCGGGACAGGGGCCTGGGCGAGCAGTACTTC; cdr3_aa: CSANRDRGLGEQYF
d_call: TRBD2; clone_size: .; v_call: TRBV12-3/TRBV12-4; j_call: TRBJ2-5; cdr3_length: 15; cdr3_nt: TGTGCCAACAGTCGGACTAGCGGGGGACAAGAGACCCAGTACTTC; cdr3_aa: CANSRTSGGQETQYF
d_call: .; clone_size: .; v_call: TRBV7-8; j_call: TRBJ2-1; cdr3_length: 14; cdr3_nt: TGTGCCAGCAGCTCAGGACTATCTACCAATGAGCAGTTCTTC; cdr3_aa: CASSSGLSTNEQFF
d_call: .; clone_size: .; v_call: TRBV4-3; j_call: TRBJ1-4; cdr3_length: 15; cdr3_nt: TGCGCCAGCAGCCAAGAACTAACCCAGGGCGAAAAACTGTTTTTT; cdr3_aa: CASSQELTQGEKLFF
d_call: .; clone_size: .; v_call: TRBV20-1; j_call: TRBJ1-2; cdr3_length: 12; cdr3_nt: TGCAGTGCTAGAGGTGGACAGATTGGCTACACCTTC; cdr3_aa: CSARGGQIGYTF
d_call: .; clone_size: few; v_call: TRBV20-1; j_call: TRBJ2-1; cdr3_length: 15; cdr3_nt: TGCAGTGCTACAAGGAGTTCAAAAAGCCACGGTGAGCAGTTCTTC; cdr3_aa: CSATRSSKSHGEQFF
d_call: TRBD2; clone_size: few; v_call: TRBV5-1; j_call: TRBJ2-1; cdr3_length: 18; cdr3_nt: TGCGCCAGCAGCTTGGCTGGCGGGGGGGTGAGCTCCTACAATGAGCAGTTCTTC; cdr3_aa: CASSLAGGGVSSYNEQFF
d_call: .; clone_size: few; v_call: TRBV9; j_call: TRBJ1-2; cdr3_length: 15; cdr3_nt: TGTGCCAGCAGCGTAGCGGGCAGGGTGCAGGATGGCTACACCTTC; cdr3_aa: CASSVAGRVQDGYTF
d_call: .; clone_size: .; v_call: TRBV12-3/TRBV12-4; j_call: TRBJ2-1; cdr3_length: 15; cdr3_nt: TGTGCCAGCAGTTTAGTCAGAGGAAACTACAATGAGCAGTTCTTC; cdr3_aa: CASSLVRGNYNEQFF
d_call: .; clone_size: .; v_call: TRBV7-3; j_call: TRBJ2-2; cdr3_length: 14; cdr3_nt: TGTGCCAGCAGGATCTTCAGGAACACCGGGGAGCTGTTTTTT; cdr3_aa: CASRIFRNTGELFF
d_call: .; clone_size: few; v_call: TRBV20-1; j_call: TRBJ1-6; cdr3_length: 15; cdr3_nt: TGCAGTGCTAGGGATGTTGGGGGGCGCAATTCACCCCTCCACTTT; cdr3_aa: CSARDVGGRNSPLHF
d_call: TRBD1; clone_size: few; v_call: TRBV6-2/TRBV6-3; j_call: TRBJ2-7; cdr3_length: 15; cdr3_nt: TGTGCCAGCCTTCGAGAGAGGGGGCCTCTGGGCGAGCAGTACTTC; cdr3_aa: CASLRERGPLGEQYF
d_call: .; clone_size: few; v_call: TRBV12-3/TRBV12-4; j_call: TRBJ2-1; cdr3_length: 15; cdr3_nt: TGTGCCAGCAGTTCCGGAGGGCAGATATACAATGAGCAGTTCTTC; cdr3_aa: CASSSGGQIYNEQFF
d_call: .; clone_size: .; v_call: TRBV9; j_call: TRBJ1-5; cdr3_length: 12; cdr3_nt: TGTGCCAGCACCCCTCAGGGGAAGCCCCAGCATTTT; cdr3_aa: CASTPQGKPQHF
d_call: .; clone_size: few; v_call: TRBV20-1; j_call: TRBJ2-7; cdr3_length: 12; cdr3_nt: TGCAGTGCTGGTAAGACAGTTTACGAGCAGTACTTC; cdr3_aa: CSAGKTVYEQYF
d_call: .; clone_size: few; v_call: TRBV6-8; j_call: TRBJ2-4; cdr3_length: 13; cdr3_nt: TGTGCCAAAAGAAGAGAAGCCAAAAACATTCAGTACTTC; cdr3_aa: CAKRREAKNIQYF
d_call: .; clone_size: .; v_call: TRBV15; j_call: TRBJ2-1; cdr3_length: 15; cdr3_nt: TGTGCCACCAGCACCTCTGGGGGCGCGACAAATGAGCAGTTCTTC; cdr3_aa: CATSTSGGATNEQFF
d_call: TRBD1; clone_size: .; v_call: TRBV11-3; j_call: TRBJ2-5; cdr3_length: 16; cdr3_nt: TGTGCCAGCAGCTCCCGGGACAGGGGGCCTCAAGAGACCCAGTACTTC; cdr3_aa: CASSSRDRGPQETQYF
d_call: .; clone_size: .; v_call: TRBV4-3; j_call: TRBJ2-3; cdr3_length: 16; cdr3_nt: TGCGCCAGCAGCCAAGATTGGACTCAGGGGACAGATACGCAGTATTTT; cdr3_aa: CASSQDWTQGTDTQYF
d_call: TRBD1; clone_size: few; v_call: TRBV13; j_call: TRBJ2-3; cdr3_length: 16; cdr3_nt: TGTGCCAGCAGCTCACCGACGGGACAGCACACAGATACGCAGTATTTT; cdr3_aa: CASSSPTGQHTDTQYF
d_call: .; clone_size: few; v_call: TRBV11-3; j_call: TRBJ2-3; cdr3_length: 12; cdr3_nt: TGTGCCAGCAGCCGACAGACAGATACGCAGTATTTT; cdr3_aa: CASSRQTDTQYF
d_call: .; clone_size: few; v_call: TRBV11-2; j_call: TRBJ2-7; cdr3_length: 13; cdr3_nt: TGTGCCAGCACGGCGGACTACTCCTACGAGCAGTACTTC; cdr3_aa: CASTADYSYEQYF
d_call: TRBD1; clone_size: .; v_call: TRBV5-7; j_call: TRBJ2-7; cdr3_length: 15; cdr3_nt: TGTGCCAGCAGCTTACCGGGACAGGGTGTGTACGAGCAGTACTTC; cdr3_aa: CASSLPGQGVYEQYF
d_call: .; clone_size: .; v_call: TRBV7-9; j_call: TRBJ1-5; cdr3_length: 12; cdr3_nt: TGTGCCAGCAGCAGGGACCTGGGGCCCCAGCATTTT; cdr3_aa: CASSRDLGPQHF
d_call: .; clone_size: .; v_call: TRBV12-3/TRBV12-4; j_call: TRBJ1-6; cdr3_length: 15; cdr3_nt: TGTGCCAGCAGTGACTGGAGCTCGGGTAATTCACCCCTCCACTTT; cdr3_aa: CASSDWSSGNSPLHF
d_call: .; clone_size: .; v_call: TRBV10-1; j_call: TRBJ2-7; cdr3_length: 13; cdr3_nt: TGCGCCAGCAGTGAACAGTCGGGCTACGAGCAGTACTTC; cdr3_aa: CASSEQSGYEQYF